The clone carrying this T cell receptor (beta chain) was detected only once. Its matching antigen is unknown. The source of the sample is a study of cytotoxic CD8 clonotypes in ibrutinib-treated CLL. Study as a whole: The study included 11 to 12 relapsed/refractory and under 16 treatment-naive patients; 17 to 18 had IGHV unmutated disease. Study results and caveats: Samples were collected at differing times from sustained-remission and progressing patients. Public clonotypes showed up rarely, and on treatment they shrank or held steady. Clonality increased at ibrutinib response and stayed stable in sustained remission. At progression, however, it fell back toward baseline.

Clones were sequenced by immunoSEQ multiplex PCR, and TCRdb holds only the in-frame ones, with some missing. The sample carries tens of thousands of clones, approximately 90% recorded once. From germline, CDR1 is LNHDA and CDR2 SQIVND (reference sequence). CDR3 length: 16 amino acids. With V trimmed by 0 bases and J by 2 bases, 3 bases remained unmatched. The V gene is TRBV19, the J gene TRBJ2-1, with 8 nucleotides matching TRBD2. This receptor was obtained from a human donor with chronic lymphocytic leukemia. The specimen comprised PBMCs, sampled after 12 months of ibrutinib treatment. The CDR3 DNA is TGTGCCAGTAGTATAGATCCGGGAGGGCCCTACAATGAGCAGTTCTTC. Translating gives CASSIDPGGPYNEQFF.